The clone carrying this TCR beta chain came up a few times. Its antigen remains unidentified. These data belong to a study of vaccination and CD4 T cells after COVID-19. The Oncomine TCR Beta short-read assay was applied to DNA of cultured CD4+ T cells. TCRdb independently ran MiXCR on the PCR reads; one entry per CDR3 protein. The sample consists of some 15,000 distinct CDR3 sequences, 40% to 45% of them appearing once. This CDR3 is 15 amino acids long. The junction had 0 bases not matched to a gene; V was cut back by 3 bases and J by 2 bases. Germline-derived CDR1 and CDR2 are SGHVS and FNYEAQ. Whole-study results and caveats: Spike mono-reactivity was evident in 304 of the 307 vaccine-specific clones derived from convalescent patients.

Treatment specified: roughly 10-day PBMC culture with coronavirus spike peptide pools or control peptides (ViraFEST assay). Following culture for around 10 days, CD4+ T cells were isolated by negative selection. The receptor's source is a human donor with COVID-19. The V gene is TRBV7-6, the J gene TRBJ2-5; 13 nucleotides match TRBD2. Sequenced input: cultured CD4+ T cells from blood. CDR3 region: CASSLTSGGQETQYF. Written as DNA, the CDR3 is TGTGCCAGCAGCTTGACTAGCGGGGGGCAAGAGACCCAGTACTTC.